Below, 5 T cell receptor beta chains from the same sample are listed, as sequenced in a study of T cell responses to AZD1222 COVID-19 vaccine. Libraries were prepared by immunoSEQ multiplex PCR; TCRdb keeps only in-frame clonotypes and omits some of them. The repertoire includes roughly 110,000 clones, roughly 90% of them detected once, and 5.5% to 8.5% sits in the top ten. This specimen was peripheral blood, taken on day 0 of AZD1222 vaccination. Receptors were obtained from an adult in good health.

The V and J genes are TRBV5-1 and TRBJ2-7, with TRBD2 matching 10 bases. Germline CDR1 is SGHRS and CDR2 is YFSETQ. V shed 5 bases and J 6 bases; nucleotides not matched to a gene: 11. The length of the CDR3 is 15 residues. The CDR3 region has the DNA TGCGCCAGCAGATCTACTAGCGGGGACGGCTCCGAGCAGTACTTC. Amino acids: CASRSTSGDGSEQYF.

The V gene is TRBV4-3, the J gene TRBJ2-7; 9 nucleotides align to TRBD2. The CDR3 runs 19 residues. Germline V gives CDR1 LGHNA, CDR2 YSLEER. V was pared by 0 bases and J by 3 bases, with 15 bases of the junction left unmatched. CDR3 region: CASSQEADASGTVIYEQYF. CDR3 coding DNA: TGCGCCAGCAGCCAAGAGGCGGACGCTAGCGGGACAGTTATCTACGAGCAGTACTTC.

The chain combines TRBV5-6 with TRBJ1-2; 7 positions agree with TRBD1. CDR1 is SGHDT and CDR2 is YYEEEE in the germline V gene. The CDR3 totals 15 residues. Trimming cost V 3 bases and J 7 bases; bases outside gene matches: 12. The CDR3 sequence is CASSSGAGGHSGYTF. DNA of the CDR3: TGTGCCAGCAGCTCTGGGGCAGGGGGGCACTCTGGCTACACCTTC. The entire variable domain, with the rest obtained from reference TRBV5-6 and TRBJ1-2, is as follows: DAGVTQSPTHLIKTRGQQVTLRCSPKSGHDTVSWYQQALGQGPQFIFQYYEEEERQRGNFPDRFSGHQFPNYSSELNVNALLLGDSALYLCASSSGAGGHSGYTFGSGTRLTVV.

The CDR3 coding sequence is TGCGCCAGCAGCCCGCCGGGACTAGCGAGCACCGGGGAGCTGTTTTTT. Translated, it gives CASSPPGLASTGELFF. The V gene is TRBV5-1, the J gene TRBJ2-2; 10 positions agree with TRBD2. The junction had 7 bases not matched to a gene; V was cut back by 4 bases and J by 4 bases. Germline assignment: CDR1 SGHRS and CDR2 YFSETQ. The CDR3 has 16 amino acids. The full variable domain, completed using reference TRBV5-1 and TRBJ2-2, is KAGVTQTPRYLIKTRGQQVTLSCSPISGHRSVSWYQQTPGQGLQFLFEYFSETQRNKGNFPGRFSGRQFSNSRSEMNVSTLELGDSALYLCASSPPGLASTGELFFGEGSRLTVL.

The chain couples TRBV14 to TRBJ1-6; TRBD1 matches at 7 bases. With V trimmed by 0 bases and J by 9 bases, 5 bases remained unmatched. The germline V gene encodes CDR1 SGHDN and CDR2 FVKESK. The CDR3 runs to 15 residues. CDR3 in amino acids: CASSQEYRGISPLHF. The CDR3 DNA sequence: TGTGCCAGCAGCCAAGAATACAGGGGCATTTCACCCCTCCACTTT.